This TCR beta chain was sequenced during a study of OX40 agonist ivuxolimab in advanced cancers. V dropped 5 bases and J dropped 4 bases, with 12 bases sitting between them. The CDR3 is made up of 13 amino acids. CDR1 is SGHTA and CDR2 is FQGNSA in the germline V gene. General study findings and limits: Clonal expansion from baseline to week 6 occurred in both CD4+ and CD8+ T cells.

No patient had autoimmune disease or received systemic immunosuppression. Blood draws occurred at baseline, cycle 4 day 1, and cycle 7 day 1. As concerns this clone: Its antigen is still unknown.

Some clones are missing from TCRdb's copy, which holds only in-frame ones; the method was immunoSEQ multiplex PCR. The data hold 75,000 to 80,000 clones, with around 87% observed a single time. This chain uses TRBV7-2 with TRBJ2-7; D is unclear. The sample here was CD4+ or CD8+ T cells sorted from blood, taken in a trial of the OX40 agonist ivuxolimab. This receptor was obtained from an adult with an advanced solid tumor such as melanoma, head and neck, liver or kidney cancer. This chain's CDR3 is CASSNPSLYEQYF. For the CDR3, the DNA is TGTGCCAGCAGCAACCCATCCCTTTACGAGCAGTACTTC.